The 10 T cell receptor beta chains below come from one sample, sequenced in a study of radiation and T cells in renal cell carcinoma. The table came from immunoSEQ multiplex PCR; TCRdb's copy has only in-frame clones and leaves some out. The table has about 47,000 clones, about 80% seen once. Noted time point: blood 2 weeks post-SBRT. Noted treatment: 15 Gy SBRT to primary tumor, nephrectomy 4 weeks later. The material sequenced was blood, taken from a patient whose treatment included radiotherapy and nephrectomy. These receptors were obtained from a woman in her 70s with renal cell carcinoma.

This clone was seen only once. The chain is built from TRBV6-6 and TRBJ2-7; no definite D call. Trimming cost V 2 bases and J 0 bases, with 5 bases left between them. Germline V gene sequence: CDR1 MNHNY, CDR2 SVGAGI (reference sequence). This CDR3 contains 13 residues. CDR3 nucleotide sequence: TGTGCCAGCAGTTACACGGGCTCCTACGAGCAGTACTTC. This translates into CASSYTGSYEQYF.

The chain recombines TRBV5-4 with TRBJ2-3; the match to TRBD2 covers 8 bases. With V trimmed by 6 bases and J by 5 bases, 8 bases remained unmatched. The CDR3 has 14 residues. CDR1 is SGHNT, CDR2 YYREEE, per germline (reference sequence). CDR3 in DNA: TGTGCCAGCAAAGAAGGCGGGAGGATAGATACGCAGTATTTT. Its translation: CASKEGGRIDTQYF.

The rearrangement links TRBV2 to TRBJ1-1, with 8 bases matching TRBD1. Germline V gives CDR1 SNHLY, CDR2 FYNNEI. CDR3 length: 15 residues. Trimming at V came to 6 bases and at J to 10 bases, leaving 16 bases not matched to a gene. The CDR3 spells CASRQEGQVPSRAFF. For the CDR3, the DNA is TGTGCCAGCAGGCAGGAGGGACAGGTCCCCAGCAGAGCTTTCTTT.

The CDR3 protein is CASSTLLKPGTGGRNTGELFF. CDR3 nucleotides: TGTGCCAGTAGTACGCTACTTAAACCCGGGACAGGGGGAAGAAACACCGGGGAGCTGTTTTTT. The rearrangement links TRBV19 to TRBJ2-2; TRBD1 matches at 11 bases. J lost 2 bases, V lost 4 bases, and 18 bases had no gene match. Germline V gene sequence: CDR1 LNHDA, CDR2 SQIVND (reference sequence). The CDR3 is 21 amino acids.

This chain connects TRBV6-6 to TRBJ1-3, with a weak D call TRBD1 (5 bases). CDR1 MNHNY and CDR2 SVGAGI come from the germline V gene (reference sequence). Trimming shortened V by 7 bases and J by 0 bases, and 13 bases separated the two germline ends. The CDR3 has 15 amino acids. CDR3 DNA: TGTGCCAGCACCAAGGAGGGGCTCTCTGGAAACACCATATATTTT. Translation gives CASTKEGLSGNTIYF.

V is TRBV10-3 and J is TRBJ1-1, with D possibly being TRBD1 (5 bases). The CDR3 runs 14 residues. V was clipped by 8 bases and J by 1 base, with 14 bases between them. Germline lookup yields CDR1 ENHRY and CDR2 SYGVKD. CDR3 loop: CAISNGGTNTEAFF. CDR3 coding DNA: TGTGCCATCTCTAATGGGGGTACGAACACTGAAGCTTTCTTT.

The V gene is TRBV9, the J gene TRBJ2-3, with D unresolved. V was trimmed by 3 bases and J by 2 bases, leaving 7 bases between them. This CDR3 comprises 13 residues. Germline CDR1 SGDLS, CDR2 YYNGEE. CDR3 nucleotides: TGTGCCAGCAGCGCCACCGCCACAGATACGCAGTATTTT. Its translation: CASSATATDTQYF.

In this sample, this clone turned up a few times. J is TRBJ1-2 and V is TRBV10-3; D is possibly TRBD1 (5 bases). CDR1 is ENHRY, CDR2 SYGVKD, per germline. The germline V and J ends were trimmed by 7 bases and 5 bases, with 14 bases remaining between them. This CDR3 has 13 amino acids. CDR3 loop: CAITQGVGYGYTF. The DNA for the CDR3 is TGTGCCATCACCCAGGGTGTTGGGTATGGCTACACCTTC.

The genes are TRBV5-1 and TRBJ2-3, with a possible D match to TRBD2 (5 bases). The length of the CDR3 is 14 residues. V lost 5 bases and J lost 1, with 11 bases in between. CDR1 is SGHRS and CDR2 is YFSETQ in the germline V gene. This chain's CDR3 is CASRSPRGTDTQYF. The CDR3 region has the DNA TGCGCCAGCAGGAGTCCGAGGGGCACAGATACGCAGTATTTT. The entire variable domain, with the rest obtained from reference TRBV5-1 and TRBJ2-3, is as follows: KAGVTQTPRYLIKTRGQQVTLSCSPISGHRSVSWYQQTPGQGLQFLFEYFSETQRNKGNFPGRFSGRQFSNSRSEMNVSTLELGDSALYLCASRSPRGTDTQYFGPGTRLTVL.

The genes are TRBV6-1 and TRBJ2-7; 10 bases map to TRBD1. Trimming at V came to 3 bases and at J to 4 bases, leaving 6 bases not matched to a gene. This CDR3 is 15 amino acids long. Germline V gene sequence: CDR1 MNHNS, CDR2 SASEGT. The CDR3 nucleotides read TGTGCCAGCAGTGACGAGACAGGGGGCGGTTACGAGCAGTACTTC. Protein product: CASSDETGGGYEQYF.